The clone carrying this TCR beta chain has a handful of counts. Antigen: not known. The data stem from a study of T cells in Graves' hyperthyroidism and ophthalmopathy. As for the study in general: Peripheral blood sampling occurred at initial diagnosis, before any treatment. General study points: Separation of ophthalmopathy from stable hyperthyroidism was achieved by a 13 V-J model.

CDR1 is DFQATT, CDR2 SNEGSKA, per germline (reference sequence). CDR3 length: 12 amino acids. Trimming removed 6 bases from V and 8 bases from J, with 13 bases in between. TCR beta CDR3 region amplification was performed from RNA transcripts. HTBI primers were the set used in a first-round RT-PCR of the TCR CDR3. TCRdb reprocessed the multiplex PCR reads with MiXCR, giving one entry per CDR3 protein. The sample lists roughly 530,000 distinct CDR3 sequences; approximately 17% were seen once. Enrolled ophthalmopathy patients presented with a Clinical Activity Score of at least 3, a NOSPECS grade of at least 4, and disease duration under 3 months. Investigators excluded patients with uncontrolled infection, other autoimmune disease, pregnancy or lactation.

The clonotype originates from a woman younger than 35 with Graves' ophthalmopathy. Sequencing was done on a sample of blood. This chain uses TRBV20-1 with TRBJ1-4, with a weak D call TRBD1 (6 bases). Here the CDR3 DNA reads TGCAGTGCCATGAGGGGGGGCGAAAAACTGTTTTTT. Its translation: CSAMRGGEKLFF.